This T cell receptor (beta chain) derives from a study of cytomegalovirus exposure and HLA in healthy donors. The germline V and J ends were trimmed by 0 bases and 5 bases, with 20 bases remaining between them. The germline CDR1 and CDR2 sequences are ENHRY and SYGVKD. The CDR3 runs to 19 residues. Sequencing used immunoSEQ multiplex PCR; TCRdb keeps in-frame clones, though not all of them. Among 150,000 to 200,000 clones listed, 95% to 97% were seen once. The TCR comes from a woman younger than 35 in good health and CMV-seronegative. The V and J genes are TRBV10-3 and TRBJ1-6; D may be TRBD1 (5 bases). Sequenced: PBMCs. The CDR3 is CAISESTAGPSAHNSPLHF. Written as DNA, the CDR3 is TGTGCCATCAGTGAGTCGACGGCAGGGCCTTCCGCCCATAATTCACCCCTCCACTTT.